In its sample, the clone carrying this T cell receptor beta chain was seen many times. V was cut by 2 bases and J by 4 bases, with 9 bases left in between. CDR1 PRHDT and CDR2 FYEKMQ come from the germline V gene (reference sequence). The CDR3 spans 13 residues. The method was immunoSEQ multiplex PCR; TCRdb's version includes in-frame clones alone and lacks a portion of them. The repertoire consists of 25,000 to 30,000 clones, none detected only once. These data come from a study of T cells after posttransplantation cyclophosphamide. This TCR came from a man aged 50 or older in good health, CMV-negative, and a related stem cell transplant donor. The sequencing sample was made of PBMCs. The genes are TRBV13 and TRBJ2-7; no reliable D call. As DNA, the CDR3 is TGTGCCAGCAGCTTATCCAGTACGTACGAGCAGTACTTC. Translated, it gives CASSLSSTYEQYF. Full variable domain (missing parts from reference TRBV13 and TRBJ2-7): AAGVIQSPRHLIKEKRETATLKCYPIPRHDTVYWYQQGPGQDPQFLISFYEKMQSDKGSIPDRFSAQQFSDYHSELNMSSLELGDSALYFCASSLSSTYEQYFGPGTRLTVT.